This T cell receptor (beta chain) is from a study of T cell responses to AZD1222 COVID-19 vaccine. Study summary: Recipients boosted at about 4 weeks or about 12 weeks are pooled. Notes on the study in general: Clonal diversity was possibly underestimated, and white British individuals and females predominated among donors. Scientists sampled the repertoires only once the peak T cell response had passed.

Produced via immunoSEQ multiplex PCR; TCRdb's table is partial and in-frame only. Of 100,000 to 150,000 clones in the sample, 85% to 95% were seen once. Points on this clone: Its antigen is not known.

The receptor was isolated from an adult in good health. The material was peripheral blood, obtained on day 0 of AZD1222 vaccination.

The CDR3 DNA follows: TGTGCCAGCAGCCAACCGACAGGATTATATAATTCACCCCTCCACTTT. It specifies CASSQPTGLYNSPLHF. The rearrangement uses TRBV7-2 and TRBJ1-6; D might be TRBD1 (6 bases). The CDR3 is made up of 16 amino acids. The germline V and J ends were trimmed by 5 bases and 4 bases, with 15 bases remaining between them. The germline gives CDR1 SGHTA, CDR2 FQGNSA.